The subject of this entry is one T cell receptor (beta chain). This entry belongs to a study of blood T cell repertoires in COVID-19. About the research overall: Material from acute and convalescent COVID-19 was sourced from the United States, Italy and Spain. PBMCs, B-cell-depleted T cells, or T cells provided the cDNA or gDNA that made up the material.

In the original processing: Amplified reference gene primers provided the basis for estimating nucleated cell counts. TCRdb's table, derived via immunoSEQ multiplex PCR, lists solely in-frame clones and lacks some. From that table come the V and J calls and clone size; the DNA was used to work out D and trimming. The table includes some 520,000 clones, approximately 92% detected once. This CDR3 has 14 amino acids. Per germline, CDR1 SGHDT and CDR2 YYEEEE. The trim removed 3 bases at V and 6 bases at J, leaving 6 bases unmatched. Patients from Seattle were sampled longitudinally, starting during active infection.

This chain joins TRBV5-6 and TRBJ1-1; TRBD1 matches 9 bases. The clonotype comes from a man aged 18 to 30 with COVID-19, enrolled during active disease. Input material: peripheral blood. The CDR3 region is CASSYRDREAEAFF. The CDR3 bases are TGTGCCAGCAGCTACCGGGACAGGGAAGCTGAAGCTTTCTTT.